A single sample is the source of the 26 T cell receptor beta chains below, sequenced in a study of shared T cell receptors in the human thymus. Using immunoSEQ multiplex PCR, the repertoire was profiled, and TCRdb retains in-frame clones only, with some absent. The data hold more than 550,000 clones, with more than 75% observed a single time. This sample also appeared in a second study, on human thymus T cells.

The sequenced sample consisted of thymocytes. The origin of the receptors is a boy under two years old with a congenital heart defect.

The V and J genes are TRBV7-9 and TRBJ2-2; TRBD2 matches at 12 bases. The germline gives CDR1 SEHNR, CDR2 FQNEAQ (reference sequence). This CDR3 region has 15 residues. J gave up 7 bases and V 4 bases, and 4 bases lay outside the gene matches. The CDR3 DNA follows: TGTGCCAGCAGCTCCAGACTAGCGGGAGTCGGGGAGCTGTTTTTT. This sequence encodes CASSSRLAGVGELFF. The variable domain in full, with the rest retrieved from reference TRBV7-9 and TRBJ2-2, is DTGVSQNPRHKITKRGQNVTFRCDPISEHNRLYWYRQTLGQGPEFLTYFQNEAQLEKSRLLSDRFSAERPKGSFSTLEIQRTEQGDSAMYLCASSSRLAGVGELFFGEGSRLTVL.

The V call is TRBV18, the J call TRBJ2-5; 8 nucleotides match TRBD1. The V gene's germline CDR1 is KGHSH and CDR2 LQKENI. V shed 4 bases, J shed 3 bases, and the junction held 1 base outside the gene matches. The CDR3 totals 13 residues. CDR3 bases: TGTGCCAGCTCACGGGGACAGGAAGAGACCCAGTACTTC. Residues: CASSRGQEETQYF.

The CDR3, as DNA: TGTGCCAGCAGCGTAGGGGTTGGGGAGCGGGAGGAGGGGCGCCACAATGAGCAGTTCTTC. Protein sequence: CASSVGVGEREEGRHNEQFF. The chain joins TRBV9 to TRBJ2-1, with 9 bases that match TRBD2. The CDR3 is 20 residues long. In germline, CDR1 is SGDLS, CDR2 YYNGEE. V trimming: 0 bases; J trimming: 5 bases; junction bases outside the gene matches: 18.

The chain has TRBV14 and TRBJ1-2; 8 nucleotides agree with TRBD1. Germline V gene lookup returns CDR1 SGHDN and CDR2 FVKESK. The CDR3 loop spans 14 amino acids. Trimming took 4 bases from V and 8 from J; bases not matched to a gene: 9. The CDR3 is CASSPQGAGGGYTF. As DNA, the CDR3 is TGTGCCAGCAGCCCGCAGGGGGCTGGGGGGGGCTACACCTTC.

This chain joins TRBV14 and TRBJ2-7; maybe TRBD2 (6 bases). The germline V and J ends were trimmed by 6 bases and 2 bases, with 11 bases remaining between them. CDR3 length: 13 amino acids. The germline CDR1 and CDR2 sequences are SGHDN and FVKESK. The CDR3 coding sequence is TGTGCCAGCAGGGGAGGTATGACCTACGAGCAGTACTTC. Translated: CASRGGMTYEQYF. Using reference TRBV14 and TRBJ2-7 for the parts outside the CDR3, the full variable domain is EAGVTQFPSHSVIEKGQTVTLRCDPISGHDNLYWYRRVMGKEIKFLLHFVKESKQDESGMPNNRFLAERTGGTYSTLKVQPAELEDSGVYFCASRGGMTYEQYFGPGTRLTVT.

This clone showed up just once. CDR3 in amino acids: CASSQDRGGGHLQETQYF. Here the CDR3 DNA reads TGCGCCAGCAGCCAAGATCGGGGGGGCGGGCACTTACAAGAGACCCAGTACTTC. V is TRBV4-3 and J is TRBJ2-5; 8 nucleotides align to TRBD2. V lost 0 bases and J lost 2; bases outside the gene matches: 11. This CDR3 is 18 amino acids long. Germline loops: CDR1 LGHNA, CDR2 YSLEER.

J is TRBJ2-1 and V is TRBV28; D not resolved. The CDR3 totals 14 residues. V gave up 3 bases and J gave up 4 bases, with 10 bases separating them. Germline lookup yields CDR1 MDHEN and CDR2 SYDVKM. The CDR3 region has the DNA TGTGCCAGCAGTTTTCAGGAATTTTACAATGAGCAGTTCTTC. Protein product: CASSFQEFYNEQFF.

The rearrangement uses TRBV4-3 and TRBJ2-7; 11 bases are shared with TRBD2. There are 14 residues in the CDR3. Germline-derived CDR1 and CDR2 are LGHNA and YSLEER. V was clipped by 3 bases and J by 7 bases; unmatched bases: 5. In DNA form, the CDR3 reads TGCGCCAGCAGCCAGGGACTAGCGGAAATAGAGCAGTACTTC. Its protein is CASSQGLAEIEQYF.

The gene calls are TRBV15 and TRBJ1-5, with a tentative D call TRBD1 (6 bases). Germline-derived CDR1 and CDR2 are LNHNV and YYDKDF (reference sequence). The ends were cut back, 1 base at V and 0 bases at J, with 13 bases in the middle. This CDR3 is built from 17 residues. The DNA of the CDR3 is TGTGCCACCAGCAGAGCCGGACAGCCCTATAGCAATCAGCCCCAGCATTTT. Amino acids: CATSRAGQPYSNQPQHF. The variable domain in full, completed from reference TRBV15 and TRBJ1-5, reads DAMVIQNPRYQVTQFGKPVTLSCSQTLNHNVMYWYQQKSSQAPKLLFHYYDKDFNNEADTPDNFQSRRPNTSFCFLDIRSPGLGDTAMYLCATSRAGQPYSNQPQHFGDGTRLSIL.

V is TRBV2 and J is TRBJ1-5, with unresolved D. Trimming left V 4 bases short and J 0 bases short, with 10 bases between. Germline V gene lookup returns CDR1 SNHLY and CDR2 FYNNEI. The CDR3 contains 15 residues. The CDR3 sequence: CASSVSGDSNQPQHF. The CDR3 nucleotides are TGTGCCAGCAGTGTTTCAGGCGATAGCAATCAGCCCCAGCATTTT.

V usage is TRBV15 and J usage is TRBJ1-5; 12 bases match TRBD1. The CDR3 totals 19 residues. Germline CDR1 reads LNHNV; CDR2 reads YYDKDF (reference sequence). The V segment lost 1 base and the J segment 7 bases; nucleotides outside the gene matches: 14. CDR3 residues: CATSRAKVPGQGAGQPQHF. The DNA of the CDR3 is TGTGCCACCAGCAGAGCTAAAGTACCGGGACAGGGGGCTGGACAGCCCCAGCATTTT. The full variable domain, rest sourced from reference TRBV15 and TRBJ1-5, is DAMVIQNPRYQVTQFGKPVTLSCSQTLNHNVMYWYQQKSSQAPKLLFHYYDKDFNNEADTPDNFQSRRPNTSFCFLDIRSPGLGDTAMYLCATSRAKVPGQGAGQPQHFGDGTRLSIL.

The count of this clone is one. J is TRBJ2-7 and V is TRBV28; TRBD2 might be the D (7 bases). The CDR3 covers 15 residues. The ends were cut back, 10 bases at V and 0 bases at J, with 19 bases in the middle. Germline V lookup: CDR1 MDHEN, CDR2 SYDVKM. CDR3 bases: TGTGCCACCACTTGGGGGGGCGCAGCCTCCTACGAGCAGTACTTC. Its translation is CATTWGGAASYEQYF.

This chain uses TRBV27 with TRBJ1-4; 7 bases map to TRBD1. The germline V gene has CDR1 MNHEY and CDR2 SMNVEV (reference sequence). The CDR3 runs to 16 residues. V gave up 5 bases and J gave up 4 bases; unmatched junction bases: 10. CDR3 loop: CASSRGQGGHNEKLFF. CDR3 in DNA: TGTGCCAGCAGTAGGGGGCAGGGGGGCCATAATGAAAAACTGTTTTTT.

This clone was observed once. The V gene is TRBV27, the J gene TRBJ2-7, with a tentative D call TRBD1 (6 bases). CDR1 is MNHEY, CDR2 SMNVEV, per germline (reference sequence). V lost 2 bases to trimming and J lost 3 bases, with 8 bases between them. This CDR3 spans 13 amino acids. Written as DNA, the CDR3 is TGTGCCAGCAGTTTACACAGGGACTACGAGCAGTACTTC. Translated: CASSLHRDYEQYF.

This clone was counted a single time. This chain uses TRBV4-1 with TRBJ1-2, with D uncertain. V lost 0 bases and J lost 8, with 16 bases in between. CDR3 length equals 15 residues. Germline CDR1 and CDR2: MGHRA and YSYEKL. The CDR3 nucleotides are TGCGCCAGCAGCCAAGAATATAGGCCCCGGGAGGGCTACACCTTC. Translated: CASSQEYRPREGYTF.

The V gene is TRBV2, the J gene TRBJ2-1, with 8 positions matching TRBD2. The V segment lost 6 bases and the J segment 12 bases; nucleotides outside the gene matches: 13. The CDR3 is 14 residues long. Looked up from germline, CDR1 is SNHLY and CDR2 is FYNNEI. This CDR3 is CASSGAGGLSGQFF. CDR3 coding DNA: TGTGCCAGCAGCGGGGCGGGGGGTTTAAGTGGGCAGTTCTTC.

This chain connects TRBV6-5 to TRBJ2-1, with D possibly matching TRBD1 (5 bases). There are 14 residues in the CDR3. Per the germline V gene, CDR1 is MNHEY and CDR2 is SVGAGI. Trimming left V 0 bases short and J 9 bases short, with 12 bases between. CDR3 residues: CASSYSFRVGEQFF. The CDR3 nucleotides read TGTGCCAGCAGTTACTCGTTCAGGGTTGGTGAGCAGTTCTTC.

This chain links TRBV9 with TRBJ2-5, with 7 positions matching TRBD1. The germline V gene has CDR1 SGDLS and CDR2 YYNGEE. The ends lost 0 bases at V and 5 bases at J; junction bases unmatched: 4. CDR3 length: 14 residues. This CDR3 reads CASSVAGGLETQYF. Here the CDR3 DNA reads TGTGCCAGCAGCGTAGCAGGGGGTCTGGAGACCCAGTACTTC.

Points on this clone: This specimen includes other DNA sequences encoding the same CDR3. The J gene is TRBJ2-7, the V gene TRBV5-1; TRBD1 matches at 9 bases. The CDR3 spans 14 residues. CDR1 SGHRS and CDR2 YFSETQ come from the germline V gene. After removal of 2 bases from V and 2 bases from J, the junction contained 2 bases not matched to a gene. The CDR3: CASSLRQGAYEQYF. CDR3 sequence (DNA): TGCGCCAGCAGCTTAAGACAGGGGGCCTACGAGCAGTACTTC. Full variable domain (outside the CDR3, taken from reference TRBV5-1 and TRBJ2-7): KAGVTQTPRYLIKTRGQQVTLSCSPISGHRSVSWYQQTPGQGLQFLFEYFSETQRNKGNFPGRFSGRQFSNSRSEMNVSTLELGDSALYLCASSLRQGAYEQYFGPGTRLTVT.

The chain couples TRBV15 to TRBJ2-5; possibly TRBD1 for D (6 bases). This CDR3 has 17 amino acids. V was trimmed by 0 bases and J by 6 bases, leaving 20 bases between them. Germline V gives CDR1 LNHNV, CDR2 YYDKDF (reference sequence). The CDR3 protein is CATSRDEDRPSRKTQYF. The CDR3, as DNA: TGTGCCACCAGCAGAGACGAAGACAGGCCCTCAAGGAAGACCCAGTACTTC.

The V gene is TRBV2, the J gene TRBJ2-4, with D unresolved. The CDR3 consists of 18 residues. V lost 7 bases and J 0 bases, leaving 22 bases between the germline ends. Germline-derived CDR1 and CDR2 are SNHLY and FYNNEI. CDR3 region: CASNSETPVAVAKNIQYF. CDR3 DNA: TGTGCCAGCAATAGTGAGACCCCTGTAGCAGTAGCCAAAAACATTCAGTACTTC. The full variable domain, with the rest looked up from reference TRBV2 and TRBJ2-4, is EPEVTQTPSHQVTQMGQEVILRCVPISNHLYFYWYRQILGQKVEFLVSFYNNEISEKSEIFDDQFSVERPDGSNFTLKIRSTKLEDSAMYFCASNSETPVAVAKNIQYFGAGTRLSVL.

The chain has TRBV18 and TRBJ2-2, with D perhaps TRBD2 (5 bases). The CDR3 consists of 16 residues. Per the germline V gene, CDR1 is KGHSH and CDR2 is LQKENI. Trimming stripped 4 bases from V and 3 bases from J, with 15 bases between. CDR3 loop: CASSLLTRADTGELFF. DNA of the CDR3: TGTGCCAGCTCACTACTCACTAGGGCGGACACCGGGGAGCTGTTTTTT.

The CDR3 sequence is CASRIGDRPYEQYF. The CDR3 coding sequence is TGTGCCAGCAGGATCGGGGACAGACCCTACGAGCAGTACTTC. The V gene is TRBV2, the J gene TRBJ2-7, with TRBD1 identical over 7 bases. Germline values: CDR1 SNHLY, CDR2 FYNNEI. This CDR3 comprises 14 residues. Trimming cost V 6 bases and J 2 bases; bases outside gene matches: 7. The full variable domain, completed using reference TRBV2 and TRBJ2-7, is EPEVTQTPSHQVTQMGQEVILRCVPISNHLYFYWYRQILGQKVEFLVSFYNNEISEKSEIFDDQFSVERPDGSNFTLKIRSTKLEDSAMYFCASRIGDRPYEQYFGPGTRLTVT.

The CDR3 protein is CASSQGRVQIWDRADSNQPQHF. The CDR3, as DNA: TGCGCCAGCAGCCAAGGCCGGGTACAGATATGGGACAGGGCAGATAGCAATCAGCCCCAGCATTTT. The gene calls are TRBV4-1 and TRBJ1-5; 9 nucleotides align to TRBD1. There are 22 residues in the CDR3. Trimming removed 1 base from V and 0 bases from J; junction bases left unmatched: 19. Germline loops: CDR1 MGHRA, CDR2 YSYEKL.

This chain links TRBV4-3 with TRBJ2-3, with a tentative D call TRBD2 (6 bases). Looked up from germline, CDR1 is LGHNA and CDR2 is YSLEER. Trimming shortened V by 4 bases and J by 1 base, and 21 bases separated the two germline ends. The length of the CDR3 is 18 residues. In DNA, the CDR3 is TGCGCCAGCAGCCCCTTGGTCGGGAGCCTGGGGGGCACAGATACGCAGTATTTT. It translates to CASSPLVGSLGGTDTQYF.

The genes are TRBV7-2 and TRBJ2-7; a possible D gene is TRBD1 (6 bases). CDR3 length equals 13 residues. From germline, CDR1 is SGHTA and CDR2 FQGNSA. With 6 bases removed from V and 3 bases from J, the gap between germline ends came to 12 bases. In DNA form, the CDR3 reads TGTGCCAGCAGGCCTACAGGGTGCTACGAGCAGTACTTC. Translating gives CASRPTGCYEQYF.